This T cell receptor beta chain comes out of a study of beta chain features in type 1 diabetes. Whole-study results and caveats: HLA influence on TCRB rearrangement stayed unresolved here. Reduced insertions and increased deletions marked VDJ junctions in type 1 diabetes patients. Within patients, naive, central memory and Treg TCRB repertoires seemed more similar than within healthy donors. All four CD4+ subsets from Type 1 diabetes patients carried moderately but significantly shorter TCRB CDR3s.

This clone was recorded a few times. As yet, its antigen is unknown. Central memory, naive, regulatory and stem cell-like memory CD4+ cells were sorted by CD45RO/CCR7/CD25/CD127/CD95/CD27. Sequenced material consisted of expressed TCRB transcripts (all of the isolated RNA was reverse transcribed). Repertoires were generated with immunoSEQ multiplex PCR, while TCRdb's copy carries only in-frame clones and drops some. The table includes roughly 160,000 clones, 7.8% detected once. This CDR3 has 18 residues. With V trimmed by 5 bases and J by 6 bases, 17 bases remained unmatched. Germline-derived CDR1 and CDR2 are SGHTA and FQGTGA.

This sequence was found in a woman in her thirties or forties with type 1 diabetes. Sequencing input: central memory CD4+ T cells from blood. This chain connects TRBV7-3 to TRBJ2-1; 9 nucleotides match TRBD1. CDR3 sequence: CASSPPRSGTGKGNEQFF. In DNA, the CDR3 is TGTGCCAGCAGCCCCCCGAGATCCGGGACAGGGAAGGGCAATGAGCAGTTCTTC.